This TCR beta chain was profiled in a study of neurological immune-mediated disorders. Whole-study findings and limits: When the repertoires were sorted by phylogenetic grouping, those of 18 of 34 multiple sclerosis patients ended up in one related-CDR3 cluster, a possible signature. No sharing of CDR3 amino acid sequences was observed among expanded clones across subjects, suggesting private repertoires in all groups.

Germline V gene data show CDR1 as SGHDN and CDR2 as FVKESK. Trimming left V 0 bases short and J 6 bases short, with 5 bases between. The CDR3 consists of 13 residues. This clonotype occurred many times. Its target is not known. Every sequencing run gave over 180 million TCR-beta sequences, taken from 15-18 subjects. TCRdb re-called the 5' RACE reads through MiXCR, storing one row per CDR3 protein. The sample records roughly 65,000 distinct CDR3 sequences, approximately 5.1% being singletons. This receptor was taken from a human donor with multiple sclerosis. The donor label of this sample is uncertain. The rearrangement uses TRBV14 and TRBJ2-2; no clear D. The sample taken for sequencing was PBMCs. Written as DNA, the CDR3 is TGTGCCAGCAGCCAAGATTGGGCCGGGGAGCTGTTTTTT. Its translation is CASSQDWAGELFF.